A single T cell receptor beta chain is shown here with its context. Its antigen is not identified. The sample originates from a study of cytomegalovirus exposure and HLA in healthy donors. Study-wide results and caveats: The majority of TCR sequences were rare, yet some public TCRs appeared in many donors. Reported performance of the classifier showed diagnosis of cytomegalovirus status with high specificity and sensitivity.

Germline V gives CDR1 ENHRY, CDR2 SYGVKD. This CDR3 region has 15 residues. The junction had 5 bases not matched to a gene; V was cut back by 6 bases and J by 4 bases. The method was immunoSEQ multiplex PCR; TCRdb's version includes in-frame clones alone and lacks a portion of them. Of about 240,000 clones in the sample, around 87% are singletons; the top ten hold 1.2%. The V gene is TRBV10-3, the J gene TRBJ1-3; 11 nucleotides agree with TRBD1. Sequencing was done on a sample of PBMCs. This receptor was taken from a woman aged 30 to 39 in good health and CMV-seropositive. The CDR3 coding sequence is TGTGCCATCAGCGGACAGGGGGCGCGGGGAAACACCATATATTTT. Residues: CAISGQGARGNTIYF.